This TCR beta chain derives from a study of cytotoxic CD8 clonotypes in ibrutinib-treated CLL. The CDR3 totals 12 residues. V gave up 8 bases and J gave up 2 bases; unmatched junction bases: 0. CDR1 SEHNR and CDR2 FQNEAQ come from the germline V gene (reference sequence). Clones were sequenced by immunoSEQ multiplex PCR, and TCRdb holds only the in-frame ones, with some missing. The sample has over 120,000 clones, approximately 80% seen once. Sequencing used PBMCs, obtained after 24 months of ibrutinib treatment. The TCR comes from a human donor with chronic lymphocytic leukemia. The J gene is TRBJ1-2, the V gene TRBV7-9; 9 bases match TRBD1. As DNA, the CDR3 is TGTGCCAGCGGACAGGGGAACTATGGCTACACCTTC. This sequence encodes CASGQGNYGYTF. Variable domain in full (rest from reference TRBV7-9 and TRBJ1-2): DTGVSQNPRHKITKRGQNVTFRCDPISEHNRLYWYRQTLGQGPEFLTYFQNEAQLEKSRLLSDRFSAERPKGSFSTLEIQRTEQGDSAMYLCASGQGNYGYTFGSGTRLTVV.